This TCR beta chain was sequenced during a study of early T cells in non-severe SARS-CoV-2 infection. Background on the study: From unsorted whole blood, bulk RNA was sequenced, and the chains remained unpaired.

Study results and limitations: Using VDJdb, the matching emphasized anti-spike CD8 responses while missing private and CD4 specificities.

Germline CDR1 SQVTM, CDR2 ANQGSEA. CDR3 length equals 13 residues. V lost 0 bases, J lost 7 bases, and 9 bases lay in between. Concerning this clonotype itself: The antigen is unknown.

Unique molecular identifiers tagged individual cDNA molecules. TCRdb itself ran the 5' RACE reads through MiXCR, one entry per CDR3 protein. The sample shows tens of thousands of distinct CDR3 sequences, around 5.7% of them seen only once. Sequencing used whole blood. The chain uses TRBV29-1 and TRBJ1-4; D may be TRBD1 (5 bases). The clonotype comes from an adult who was a healthcare worker with PCR-confirmed SARS-CoV-2 infection or an uninfected control (not recorded which). This CDR3 is CSVEEGRSEKLFF. The CDR3 DNA reads TGCAGCGTTGAAGAGGGGCGTAGTGAAAAACTGTTTTTT.